Each of the 30 T cell receptor beta chains below was sequenced from the same sample in a study of Graves' ophthalmopathy and Graves' hyperthyroidism. The sequenced template was RNA, covering the TCR beta CDR3 region. In the first round, RT-PCR was carried out with HTBI primers, and a multiplex PCR formed the second round. Each CDR3 protein gets one entry after TCRdb re-called the multiplex PCR reads with MiXCR. The table lists 600,000 to 950,000 distinct CDR3 sequences, 35% to 50% of them singletons, with roughly 46% in the top ten. Specimen: peripheral blood. The receptor set was obtained from an adult man with Graves' ophthalmopathy.

V usage is TRBV10-3 and J usage is TRBJ1-6; possibly TRBD1 for D (5 bases). This CDR3 is 13 amino acids long. CDR1 and CDR2 from the germline V gene are ENHRY and SYGVKD. The ends were cut back, 10 bases at V and 8 bases at J, with 15 bases in the middle. The CDR3 here is CASTSTQDSPLHF. In DNA form, the CDR3 reads TGTGCCAGCACCTCGACACAGGATTCACCCCTCCACTTT.

The rearrangement links TRBV20-1 to TRBJ2-5; TRBD1 agrees at 7 bases. V lost 3 bases, J lost 2 bases, and 21 bases stayed unmatched. CDR1 DFQATT and CDR2 SNEGSKA come from the germline V gene (reference sequence). The CDR3 is 19 residues long. CDR3 bases: TGCAGTGCTAGTTTTGTACAGGGGAACACCGGGGCGACTCAAGAGACCCAGTACTTC. Translating it yields CSASFVQGNTGATQETQYF.

At least ten counts were recorded for this clonotype. CDR3 loop: CASSLQSNQPQHF. DNA for the CDR3: TGTGCCAGTAGTCTACAGAGCAATCAGCCCCAGCATTTT. This chain connects TRBV19 to TRBJ1-5, with D hard to call. This CDR3 region has 13 residues. V was clipped by 5 bases and J by 1 base, with 6 bases between them. Germline V CDR1 and CDR2: LNHDA, SQIVND (reference sequence).

This clonotype has a handful of counts. This chain uses TRBV15 with TRBJ2-6; D is ambiguous. Trimming stripped 0 bases from V and 2 bases from J, with 5 bases between. Germline CDR1 LNHNV, CDR2 YYDKDF (reference sequence). This CDR3 spans 15 amino acids. The CDR3 nucleotides are TGTGCCACCAGCAGAGACTCTACTGGGGCCAACGTCCTGACTTTC. Residues: CATSRDSTGANVLTF.

This clonotype was recorded at least ten times. The chain has TRBV20-1 and TRBJ1-3, with unresolved D. There are 11 residues in the CDR3. Trimming removed 6 bases at V and 1 base at J, with 4 bases between. CDR1 and CDR2 from the germline V gene are DFQATT and SNEGSKA (reference sequence). The CDR3 nucleotides read TGCAGTGCCCTGTCTGGAAACACCATATATTTT. It yields the protein CSALSGNTIYF.

This clonotype was detected ten times or more. V gene TRBV25-1 combines with J gene TRBJ2-3; D is undetermined. CDR3 length: 13 amino acids. CDR1 is MGHDK and CDR2 is SYGVNS in the germline V gene. Between the trimmed V and J ends, which lost 1 base and 5 bases, there was a span of 7 bases. CDR3 sequence reads: CASSESREDTQYF. DNA of the CDR3: TGTGCCAGCAGTGAATCTAGGGAAGATACGCAGTATTTT.

This rearrangement joins TRBV19 to TRBJ1-5, with TRBD1 identical over 10 bases. The CDR3 contains 16 residues. J was trimmed by 1 base and V by 6 bases; bases with no gene match: 6. Germline V gene data show CDR1 as LNHDA and CDR2 as SQIVND (reference sequence). The DNA for the CDR3 is TGTGCCAGTAGCACCAGGGACAGGGGAAGCAATCAGCCCCAGCATTTT. Its translation is CASSTRDRGSNQPQHF. The whole variable domain, filled in from reference TRBV19 and TRBJ1-5, reads DGGITQSPKYLFRKEGQNVTLSCEQNLNHDAMYWYRQDPGQGLRLIYYSQIVNDFQKGDIAEGYSVSREKKESFPLTVTSAQKNPTAFYLCASSTRDRGSNQPQHFGDGTRLSIL.

This clonotype was seen at least ten times. The chain carries TRBV3-1 and TRBJ1-2, with D hard to call. Trimming took off 0 bases at V and 8 bases at J, with 4 bases between the two ends. In germline, CDR1 is LGHDT, CDR2 YNNKEL (reference sequence). This CDR3 region has 11 residues. The CDR3: CASSQERGYTF. CDR3 sequence (DNA): TGTGCCAGCAGCCAAGAGCGCGGCTACACCTTC.

As to this clonotype: Being one base from a much bigger clone, this may be a read error. The chain carries TRBV7-6 and TRBJ1-4; 7 bases align to TRBD1. Germline assignment: CDR1 SGHVS and CDR2 FNYEAQ. The CDR3 is 15 residues long. The CDR3: CTSSPTQTGFEKLFF. As DNA, the CDR3 is TGTACCAGCAGTCCAACTCAGACAGGGTTTGAAAAACTGTTTTTT.

In this sample, this clonotype turned up many times. The chain recombines TRBV29-1 with TRBJ1-3; D remains unclear. CDR3 length: 16 amino acids. V was pared by 0 bases and J by 0 bases, with 12 bases between. The germline V gene encodes CDR1 SQVTM and CDR2 ANQGSEA. The DNA of the CDR3 is TGCAGCGTTGAAGAAGGCGACGGATACTCTGGAAACACCATATATTTT. Translating it yields CSVEEGDGYSGNTIYF. Using reference TRBV29-1 and TRBJ1-3 for the parts outside the CDR3, the full variable domain is SAVISQKPSRDICQRGTSLTIQCQVDSQVTMMFWYRQQPGQSLTLIATANQGSEATYESGFVIDKFPISRPNLTFSTLTVSNMSPEDSSIYLCSVEEGDGYSGNTIYFGEGSWLTVV.

The CDR3 protein is CSARVGQTNTGELFF. The DNA for the CDR3 is TGCAGTGCTAGAGTAGGGCAGACGAACACCGGGGAGCTGTTTTTT. This sequence joins TRBV20-1 and TRBJ2-2, with D unresolved. The CDR3 totals 15 residues. V was cut by 1 base and J by 0 bases, with 9 bases left in between. In germline, CDR1 is DFQATT, CDR2 SNEGSKA (reference sequence).

This clonotype has ten or more counts. V is TRBV10-3 and J is TRBJ1-5; possibly TRBD1 for D (6 bases). CDR3 size: 14 residues. CDR1 is ENHRY, CDR2 SYGVKD, per germline. Trimming stripped 11 bases from V and 2 bases from J, with 16 bases between. CDR3 nucleotides: TGTGCCTCCGGGGAGGGGGGGGGCAATCAGCCCCAGCATTTT. Translating it yields CASGEGGGNQPQHF.

The gene calls are TRBV10-3 and TRBJ1-4, with 7 bases aligning to TRBD1. V trimming: 10 bases; J trimming: 4 bases; junction bases outside the gene matches: 12. Per germline, CDR1 ENHRY and CDR2 SYGVKD. The CDR3 has 15 amino acids. The CDR3 DNA reads as TGTGCCAGCCACAACCGGGCAGGGGGTAATGAAAAACTGTTTTTT. As protein: CASHNRAGGNEKLFF.

This chain joins TRBV19 and TRBJ1-5, with D maybe TRBD1 (5 bases). This CDR3 is 16 amino acids long. Germline CDR1 is LNHDA and CDR2 is SQIVND (reference sequence). V lost 3 bases, J lost 4 bases, and 16 bases lay in between. CDR3 sequence reads: CASSIILRERNQPQHF. Written as DNA, the CDR3 is TGTGCCAGTAGTATTATTCTCAGGGAAAGGAATCAGCCCCAGCATTTT.

In this sample, this clonotype turned up many times. This chain joins TRBV7-9 and TRBJ1-5; 7 positions match TRBD1. Germline assignment: CDR1 SEHNR and CDR2 FQNEAQ (reference sequence). The CDR3 contains 14 residues. J gave up 7 bases and V 5 bases, and 8 bases lay outside the gene matches. This chain's CDR3 is CASSTVGGGQPQHF. For the CDR3, the DNA is TGTGCCAGCAGCACGGTAGGGGGCGGACAGCCCCAGCATTTT.

The table lists this clonotype with a few counts. The chain recombines TRBV7-2 with TRBJ1-1; D is unresolved. The CDR3 has 14 residues. V lost 1 base and J 4 bases, leaving 10 bases between the germline ends. The V gene's germline CDR1 is SGHTA and CDR2 FQGNSA. The chain's CDR3 is CASSLEFRSTEAFF. The CDR3 DNA reads as TGTGCCAGCAGCTTAGAATTCAGAAGCACTGAAGCTTTCTTT.

The genes are TRBV20-1 and TRBJ1-6; D possibly corresponds to TRBD1 (6 bases). This CDR3 has 15 residues. The ends were cut back, 1 base at V and 2 bases at J, with 9 bases in the middle. Germline V gene lookup returns CDR1 DFQATT and CDR2 SNEGSKA (reference sequence). CDR3 DNA: TGCAGTGCTAGAGGGGGGGCAGCCTATAATTCACCCCTCCACTTT. It codes for CSARGGAAYNSPLHF.

In the case of this clonotype: Germline is not matched at one junction end, which may reflect a read error. This chain links TRBV15 with TRBJ1-1; D not certain. Germline lookup yields CDR1 LNHNV and CDR2 YYDKDF (reference sequence). The CDR3 is 13 amino acids. CDR3 amino acids: CATSSGRETEAFF. The DNA of the CDR3 is TGTGCCACCAGTTCAGGCCGGGAAACTGAGGCTTTCTTT.

As regards this clonotype: A single base separates this from a much larger clone, so it may be a read error. The chain carries TRBV12-3 or TRBV12-4 and TRBJ2-5; 7 nucleotides match TRBD1. Losses at the gene ends were 2 bases for V and 0 bases for J; bases not matched to a gene: 3. The length of the CDR3 is 15 residues. CDR3 region: CASSLLDRYQETQYF. The DNA of the CDR3 is TGTGCCAGCAGTTTACTGGACAGGTACCAAGAGACCCAGTACTTC.

The chain has TRBV10-1 and TRBJ2-3; no clear D gene. The length of the CDR3 is 14 residues. V was cut by 0 bases and J by 2 bases, with 6 bases left in between. Germline loops: CDR1 WNHNN, CDR2 SYGVQD (reference sequence). In DNA form, the CDR3 reads TGCGCCAGCAGTGAGTCGACGCACACAGATACGCAGTATTTT. Translating it yields CASSESTHTDTQYF.

This clonotype came up a few times. The CDR3 sequence is CSARPLQGRTSGEQYF. Written as DNA, the CDR3 is TGCAGTGCTAGACCTTTACAAGGCCGGACTAGCGGAGAGCAGTACTTC. This rearrangement joins TRBV20-1 to TRBJ2-7; 10 positions agree with TRBD2. Per germline, CDR1 DFQATT and CDR2 SNEGSKA (reference sequence). The ends lost 2 bases at V and 7 bases at J; junction bases unmatched: 14. The CDR3 length is 16 residues.

The CDR3 is CASSLEDEGTGELFF. CDR3 DNA sequence: TGTGCCAGCAGCTTAGAAGATGAGGGCACCGGGGAGCTGTTTTTT. The genes are TRBV7-9 and TRBJ2-2; D possibly corresponds to TRBD2 (5 bases). Germline V lookup: CDR1 SEHNR, CDR2 FQNEAQ (reference sequence). This CDR3 has 15 amino acids. V was pared by 1 base and J by 4 bases, with 10 bases between.

The sample holds a few counts of this clonotype. V usage is TRBV30 and J usage is TRBJ1-1; D is possibly TRBD1 (6 bases). With 8 bases removed from V and 0 bases from J, the gap between germline ends came to 13 bases. This CDR3 is built from 13 residues. The germline V gene encodes CDR1 GTSNPN and CDR2 SVGIG (reference sequence). This CDR3 is CARNRELNTEAFF. Here the CDR3 DNA reads TGTGCCCGTAACAGGGAATTGAACACTGAAGCTTTCTTT.

Ten or more counts support this clonotype. The rearrangement links TRBV29-1 to TRBJ2-7, with D unresolved. The V end was cut by 6 bases, the J end by 3 bases, with 6 bases between. Germline-derived CDR1 and CDR2 are SQVTM and ANQGSEA. The CDR3 length is 10 residues. CDR3 sequence (DNA): TGCAGCGTGGGTGACTACGAGCAGTACTTC. It encodes CSVGDYEQYF.

This clonotype showed up many times. V is TRBV2 and J is TRBJ2-5; unclear D gene. There are 12 residues in the CDR3. Germline values: CDR1 SNHLY, CDR2 FYNNEI. V was cut by 5 bases and J by 5 bases, with 9 bases left in between. CDR3: CASSSVFETQYF. CDR3 sequence (DNA): TGTGCCAGCAGTAGTGTTTTCGAGACCCAGTACTTC.

The V call is TRBV20-1, the J call TRBJ1-2, with TRBD1 matching 10 bases. With 2 bases clipped from V and 2 bases from J, the junction kept 5 bases outside the gene matches. Germline CDR1 is DFQATT and CDR2 is SNEGSKA (reference sequence). The CDR3 sequence is 15 residues long. CDR3 bases: TGCAGTGCTAGACTTCCGGGACAGGGGAACTATGGCTACACCTTC. This codes for CSARLPGQGNYGYTF.

This clonotype showed up many times. The J gene is TRBJ1-1, the V gene TRBV2; D remains unclear. The CDR3 covers 13 residues. Germline V gives CDR1 SNHLY, CDR2 FYNNEI. V gave up 5 bases and J gave up 2 bases, with 9 bases separating them. CDR3 amino acids: CASSRETNTEAFF. CDR3 bases: TGTGCCAGCAGTCGCGAGACTAACACTGAAGCTTTCTTT.

As concerns this clonotype: This may arise from a read error, as a much more abundant clone is one base away. This chain connects TRBV7-6 to TRBJ2-5; no clear D. From germline, CDR1 is SGHVS and CDR2 FNYEAQ. The CDR3 loop spans 15 amino acids. CDR3 region: CASSLISAPQETQHF. In DNA, the CDR3 is TGTGCCAGCAGCTTAATCTCTGCCCCCCAAGAGACCCAGCACTTC.

The genes are TRBV20-1 and TRBJ2-5, with D perhaps matching TRBD2 (7 bases). The CDR3 length is 13 residues. CDR1 is DFQATT and CDR2 is SNEGSKA in the germline V gene (reference sequence). Trimming removed 7 bases at V and 5 bases at J, with 17 bases between. Here the CDR3 DNA reads TGCAGTGGGACAGCGGGAACGTGGGAGACCCAGTACTTC. Its translation: CSGTAGTWETQYF.

The DNA for the CDR3 is TGTGCCAGTAAAGACTACGTGGCCGGGGAGCTGTTTTTT. It is translated as CASKDYVAGELFF. This chain joins TRBV19 and TRBJ2-2; weak D call: TRBD2 (5 bases). There are 13 residues in the CDR3. CDR1 LNHDA and CDR2 SQIVND come from the germline V gene (reference sequence). Trimming shortened V by 7 bases and J by 6 bases, and 12 bases separated the two germline ends.